In its sample, the clone carrying this T cell receptor beta chain was seen a few times. The target antigen is unknown. Amplification targeted the TCR beta CDR3 regions, with RNA transcripts as the source material. Second-round multiplex PCR followed a first-round RT-PCR using HTBI primers. Via MiXCR, TCRdb re-called the multiplex PCR reads, giving one row per CDR3 protein. The sample includes about 700,000 distinct CDR3 sequences, roughly 40% of them seen just once. Per germline, CDR1 DFQATT and CDR2 SNEGSKA (reference sequence). V gave up 3 bases and J gave up 3 bases, with 6 bases separating them. The CDR3 has 12 amino acids. The record originates from a study of Graves' ophthalmopathy and Graves' hyperthyroidism. General study points: Also, most clonotypes expanded in the thyroid above 0.001 frequency appeared in blood.

The source is an adult man with Graves' ophthalmopathy. Sequencing was done on a sample of peripheral blood. This chain joins TRBV20-1 and TRBJ1-3; D call uncertain. The CDR3, as DNA: TGCAGTGCTAGGAGTGATGGAAACACCATATATTTT. Its protein is CSARSDGNTIYF.